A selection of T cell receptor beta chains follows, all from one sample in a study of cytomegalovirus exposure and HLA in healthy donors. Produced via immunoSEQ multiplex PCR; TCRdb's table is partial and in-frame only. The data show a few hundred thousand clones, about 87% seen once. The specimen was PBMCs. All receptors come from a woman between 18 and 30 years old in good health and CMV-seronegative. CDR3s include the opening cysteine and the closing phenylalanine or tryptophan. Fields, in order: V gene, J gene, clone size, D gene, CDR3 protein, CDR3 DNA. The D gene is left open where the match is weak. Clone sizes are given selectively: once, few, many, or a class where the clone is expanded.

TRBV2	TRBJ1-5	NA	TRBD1	CASSEGTGRWQPQHF	TGTGCCAGCAGTGAAGGGACAGGACGATGGCAGCCCCAGCATTTT
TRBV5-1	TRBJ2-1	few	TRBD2	CASSLAGQLYNEQFF	TGCGCCAGCAGCTTAGCGGGGCAGCTCTACAATGAGCAGTTCTTC
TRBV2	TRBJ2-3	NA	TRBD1	CASSRDRGADTQYF	TGTGCCAGCAGCCGGGACAGGGGTGCAGATACGCAGTATTTT
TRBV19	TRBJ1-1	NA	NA	CASMRMNTEAFF	TGTGCCAGTATGAGGATGAACACTGAAGCTTTCTTT
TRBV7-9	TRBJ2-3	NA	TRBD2	CASGFASGASTDTQYF	TGTGCCAGCGGGTTTGCTAGCGGGGCTAGCACAGATACGCAGTATTTT
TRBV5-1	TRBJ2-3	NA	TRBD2	CASSLLTSGGSTDTQYF	TGCGCCAGCAGCTTGCTGACTAGCGGGGGTAGCACAGATACGCAGTATTTT
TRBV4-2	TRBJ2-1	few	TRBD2	CASSQDQTSGYNEQFF	TGTGCCAGCAGCCAAGATCAGACTAGCGGATACAATGAGCAGTTCTTC
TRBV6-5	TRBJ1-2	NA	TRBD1	CASKPGQGYGYTF	TGTGCCAGCAAGCCGGGACAGGGATATGGCTACACCTTC
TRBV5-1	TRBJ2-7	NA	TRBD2	CASSLRGLAGPYEQYF	TGCGCCAGCAGCTTACGGGGACTAGCGGGTCCCTACGAGCAGTACTTC
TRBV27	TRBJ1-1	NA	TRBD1	CASSPGTGAAPQAFF	TGTGCCAGCAGCCCCGGGACAGGGGCCGCACCCCAAGCTTTCTTT
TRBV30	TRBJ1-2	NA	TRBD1	CAWRVRQGYGYTF	TGTGCCTGGAGAGTGCGACAGGGCTATGGCTACACCTTC
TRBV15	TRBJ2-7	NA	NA	CATSRDKGFGEQYF	TGTGCCACCAGCAGAGATAAGGGGTTCGGCGAGCAGTACTTC
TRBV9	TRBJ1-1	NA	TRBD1	CASSGGTGVHLNTEAFF	TGTGCCAGCAGCGGTGGGACAGGGGTCCACCTGAACACTGAAGCTTTCTTT
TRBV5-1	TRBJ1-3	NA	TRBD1	CASSPEYRDRGSGNTIYF	TGCGCCAGCAGTCCAGAATACCGGGACAGGGGTTCCGGAAACACCATATATTTT
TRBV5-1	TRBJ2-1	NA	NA	CASSFRANEQFF	TGCGCCAGCAGCTTCAGGGCAAATGAGCAGTTCTTC
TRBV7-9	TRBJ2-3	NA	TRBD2	CASSPPGGGAGDTQYF	TGTGCCAGCAGCCCCCCGGGCGGGGGGGCAGGGGATACGCAGTATTTT
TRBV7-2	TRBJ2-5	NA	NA	CASSFGGQETQYF	TGTGCCAGCAGCTTTGGCGGCCAAGAGACCCAGTACTTC
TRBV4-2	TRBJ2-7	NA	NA	CASSPPPGVGGLYEQYF	TGTGCCAGCAGCCCCCCGCCGGGGGTAGGGGGCCTGTACGAGCAGTACTTC
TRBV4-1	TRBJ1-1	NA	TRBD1	CASSRKTDRGNTEAFF	TGCGCCAGCAGCCGCAAGACGGACAGGGGGAACACTGAAGCTTTCTTT
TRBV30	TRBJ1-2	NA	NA	CAWSQGGVYGYTF	TGTGCCTGGAGCCAAGGGGGGGTTTATGGCTACACCTTC
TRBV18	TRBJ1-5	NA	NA	CASSPRAVEPQHF	TGTGCCAGCTCACCACGTGCGGTTGAGCCCCAGCATTTT
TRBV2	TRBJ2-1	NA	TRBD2	CASSELAGGDNEQFF	TGTGCCAGCAGTGAACTAGCGGGGGGGGACAATGAGCAGTTCTTC
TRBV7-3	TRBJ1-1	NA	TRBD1	CASSETGAEAFF	TGTGCCAGCAGTGAAACAGGGGCGGAAGCTTTCTTT
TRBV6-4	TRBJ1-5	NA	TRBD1	CASSGLKQGAGSNQPQHF	TGTGCCAGCAGTGGACTAAAACAGGGGGCGGGTAGCAATCAGCCCCAGCATTTT
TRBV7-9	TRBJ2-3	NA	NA	CASSYRQVSTDTQYF	TGTGCCAGCAGCTATCGACAGGTTAGCACAGATACGCAGTATTTT
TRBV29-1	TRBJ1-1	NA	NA	CSVTGTMNTEAFF	TGCAGCGTGACGGGAACCATGAACACTGAAGCTTTCTTT
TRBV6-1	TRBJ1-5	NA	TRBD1	CASSEGRTGGINQPQHF	TGTGCCAGCAGTGAGGGCAGGACAGGGGGCATCAATCAGCCCCAGCATTTT
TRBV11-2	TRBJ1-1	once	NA	CASSLGGMNTEAFF	TGTGCCAGCAGCTTGGGGGGGATGAACACTGAAGCTTTCTTT
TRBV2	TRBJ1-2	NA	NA	CASSGVYSYGYTF	TGTGCCAGCAGTGGGGTATACAGCTATGGCTACACCTTC
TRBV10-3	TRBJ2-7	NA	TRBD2	CAISEYLAGSEQYF	TGTGCCATCAGTGAGTATCTAGCGGGGTCCGAGCAGTACTTC
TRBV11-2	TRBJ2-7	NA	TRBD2	CASSSGLAWSYEQYF	TGTGCCAGCAGCTCGGGACTAGCGTGGTCCTACGAGCAGTACTTC
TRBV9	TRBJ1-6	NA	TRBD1	CASSSYADRAAALHF	TGTGCCAGCAGCTCCTACGCCGACAGGGCGGCTGCCCTCCACTTT
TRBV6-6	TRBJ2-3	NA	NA	CASSYSRITDTQYF	TGTGCCAGCAGTTACTCCCGTATCACAGATACGCAGTATTTT
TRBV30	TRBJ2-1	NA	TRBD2	CAWGGGAGNEQFF	TGTGCCTGGGGCGGGGGGGCAGGCAATGAGCAGTTCTTC
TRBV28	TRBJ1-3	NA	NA	CASSSGISGNTIYF	TGTGCCAGCAGCTCAGGGATCTCTGGAAACACCATATATTTT
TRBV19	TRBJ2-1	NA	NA	CASSIGQGFPYNEQFF	TGTGCCAGTAGTATAGGGCAGGGGTTCCCCTACAATGAGCAGTTCTTC
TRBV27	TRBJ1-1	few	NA	CASRTGSTEAFF	TGTGCCAGCCGAACGGGGAGCACTGAAGCTTTCTTT
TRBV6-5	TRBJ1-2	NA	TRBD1	CASTPDRAYGYTF	TGTGCCAGCACCCCGGACAGGGCGTATGGCTACACCTTC
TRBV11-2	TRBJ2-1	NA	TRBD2	CASSLLGGVNNEQFF	TGTGCCAGCAGCCTACTCGGGGGGGTCAACAATGAGCAGTTCTTC
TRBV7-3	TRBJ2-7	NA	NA	CASSPAQFPYEQYF	TGTGCCAGCAGCCCCGCACAATTTCCCTACGAGCAGTACTTC
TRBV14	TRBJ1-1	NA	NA	CASSQDWGVTNTEAFF	TGTGCCAGCAGCCAAGACTGGGGGGTAACGAACACTGAAGCTTTCTTT
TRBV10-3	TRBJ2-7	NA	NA	CAISGRSDYYEQYF	TGTGCCATCAGTGGGAGGTCGGACTACTACGAGCAGTACTTC
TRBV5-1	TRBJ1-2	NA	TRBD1	CASSSIKIRDRGRSGYTF	TGCGCCAGCAGCTCAATTAAAATCCGGGACAGGGGACGGAGCGGCTACACCTTC
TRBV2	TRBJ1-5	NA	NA	CASSGVQVYQPQHF	TGTGCCAGCAGTGGGGTTCAGGTCTATCAGCCCCAGCATTTT
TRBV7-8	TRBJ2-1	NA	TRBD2	CASSLESSGLHNEQFF	TGTGCCAGCAGCTTAGAGTCTAGCGGGCTCCACAATGAGCAGTTCTTC
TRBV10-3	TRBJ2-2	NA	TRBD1	CAMLGQSGELFF	TGTGCCATGCTGGGACAGTCAGGGGAGCTGTTTTTT
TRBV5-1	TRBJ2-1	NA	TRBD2	CASRPGLAGNNEQFF	TGCGCCAGCAGGCCGGGACTAGCGGGCAACAATGAGCAGTTCTTC
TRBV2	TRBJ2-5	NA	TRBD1	CASKGRGLGETQYF	TGTGCCAGCAAGGGCAGGGGGCTAGGAGAGACCCAGTACTTC
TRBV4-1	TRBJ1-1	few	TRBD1	CASSWGQMNTEAFF	TGCGCCAGCAGCTGGGGACAGATGAACACTGAAGCTTTCTTT
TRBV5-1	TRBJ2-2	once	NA	CASSFEMTGELFF	TGCGCCAGCAGCTTTGAGATGACCGGGGAGCTGTTTTTT
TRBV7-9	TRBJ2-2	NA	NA	CSSSLPLSTGELFF	TGTTCCAGCAGCTTACCCCTGAGCACCGGGGAGCTGTTTTTT
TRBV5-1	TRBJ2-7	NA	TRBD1	CASSWTGFYEQYF	TGCGCCAGCAGCTGGACAGGGTTTTACGAGCAGTACTTC
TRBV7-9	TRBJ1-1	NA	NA	CASSLVGAMNTEAFF	TGTGCCAGCAGCTTGGTAGGGGCCATGAACACTGAAGCTTTCTTT